The 25 T cell receptor beta chains given below trace back to one sample, sequenced in a study of T cell repertoires in aging, cancer and after chemotherapy (dated by TCRdb to between 2018 and 2021). Instrument on record: Illumina MiSeq. Using a mixed TRB-A/B primer pool, multiplex touch-down PCR amplified rearranged TRB sequences covering the V, D and J segments. TCRdb redid the processing of the public reads, applying fastp at Q25 and MiXCR, and retained in-frame beta chains. Identical CDR3 proteins give one entry, which carries the most common genes and DNA. This sample is represented by approximately 2,300 distinct CDR3 sequences; roughly 30% of them were singletons. Approximately 15% of the sample belongs to the ten largest clones. TCR beta rearrangements were amplified from genomic DNA extracted from peripheral blood rather than from sorted cells or RNA. The sequenced sample consisted of blood. The receptors shown here come from a human donor with a solid tumor.

The rearrangement links TRBV6-1 to TRBJ1-1; D may be TRBD1 (5 bases). Germline lookup yields CDR1 MNHNS and CDR2 SASEGT. The length of the CDR3 is 14 residues. Trimming stripped 0 bases from V and 7 bases from J, with 12 bases between. Here the CDR3 reads CASSEADGAREAFF. For the CDR3, the DNA is TGTGCCAGCAGTGAAGCGGATGGGGCGCGTGAAGCTTTCTTT.

V and J are TRBV19 and TRBJ2-2; TRBD2 agrees at 8 bases. The CDR3 length is 16 residues. CDR1 is LNHDA, CDR2 SQIVND, per germline (reference sequence). V shed 1 base, J shed 4 bases, and the junction held 5 bases outside the gene matches. The CDR3 sequence is CASSIARGAVTGELFF. The CDR3 bases are TGTGCCAGTAGTATAGCGCGGGGGGCTGTCACCGGGGAGCTGTTTTTT.

The chain combines TRBV6-6 with TRBJ2-1; 11 bases are a match to TRBD2. Per germline, CDR1 MNHNY and CDR2 SVGAGI (reference sequence). The CDR3 spans 16 residues. V lost 6 bases and J lost 3; bases outside the gene matches: 7. The CDR3 bases are TGTGCCAGCAGCCGTAGCGGGGGGGCCCACTACAATGAGCAGTTCTTC. It is translated as CASSRSGGAHYNEQFF.

The V call is TRBV9, the J call TRBJ2-3; 11 positions agree with TRBD2. CDR1 SGDLS and CDR2 YYNGEE come from the germline V gene. V trimming: 2 bases; J trimming: 5 bases; junction bases outside the gene matches: 4. CDR3 length: 15 residues. CDR3 nucleotides: TGTGCCAGCAGCGTCCTAGCGGGGGGCCAAGATACGCAGTATTTT. Translating gives CASSVLAGGQDTQYF.

Remarks on this clonotype: Possible read error: a much larger clone is one base away. This rearrangement joins TRBV30 to TRBJ1-2, with 7 bases fitting TRBD1. The CDR3 runs 13 residues. Germline CDR1 is GTSNPN and CDR2 is SVGIG (reference sequence). The CDR3 DNA sequence: TGTGCCTGGGGTGTACAGGGGCGCTATGGCTACACCTTC. Protein: CAWGVQGRYGYTF.

The J gene is TRBJ2-3, the V gene TRBV5-1; no reliable D call. From germline, CDR1 is SGHRS and CDR2 YFSETQ. The CDR3 runs to 16 residues. Trimming stripped 0 bases from V and 0 bases from J, with 11 bases between. CDR3: CASSLAPHASTDTQYF. As DNA, the CDR3 is TGCGCCAGCAGCTTGGCCCCCCACGCTAGCACAGATACGCAGTATTTT. The entire variable domain, with the rest obtained from reference TRBV5-1 and TRBJ2-3, is as follows: KAGVTQTPRYLIKTRGQQVTLSCSPISGHRSVSWYQQTPGQGLQFLFEYFSETQRNKGNFPGRFSGRQFSNSRSEMNVSTLELGDSALYLCASSLAPHASTDTQYFGPGTRLTVL.

The rearrangement joins TRBV5-6 to TRBJ2-7; D is perhaps TRBD1 (6 bases). This CDR3 comprises 14 residues. The germline V gene has CDR1 SGHDT and CDR2 YYEEEE. Trimming removed 5 bases from V and 5 bases from J, with 17 bases in between. The CDR3 bases are TGTGCCAGCAGATATCCCGGGACAAGAAACGAGCAGTACTTC. Amino acid sequence: CASRYPGTRNEQYF.

This chain connects TRBV19 to TRBJ2-7; D gene uncertain. CDR1 is LNHDA and CDR2 is SQIVND in the germline V gene (reference sequence). The length of the CDR3 is 11 residues. The germline V and J ends were trimmed by 8 bases and 2 bases, with 7 bases remaining between them. CDR3 in amino acids: CASEDAYEQYF. CDR3 in DNA: TGTGCCAGTGAGGACGCCTACGAGCAGTACTTC.

The chain links TRBV2 to TRBJ2-2; the D is unclear. From germline, CDR1 is SNHLY and CDR2 FYNNEI. The CDR3 runs to 14 residues. Deletions cut 2 bases from V and 7 bases from J, with 11 bases between. The DNA for the CDR3 is TGTGCCAGCAGTGAAATTTCTGGGAACGGGGAGCTGTTTTTT. Encoded protein: CASSEISGNGELFF.

This clonotype is judged large. The chain carries TRBV6-4 and TRBJ2-6, with D perhaps matching TRBD2 (5 bases). Germline V gene lookup returns CDR1 MRHNA and CDR2 SNTAGT. This CDR3 has 16 residues. Trimming took off 3 bases at V and 0 bases at J, with 9 bases between the two ends. CDR3: CASSEEGTSGANVLTF. The CDR3 DNA reads as TGTGCCAGCAGTGAAGAGGGAACCTCTGGGGCCAACGTCCTGACTTTC.

The CDR3 DNA reads as TGCAGTCCCGGGAAGGGGAGCTCCTACAATGAGCAGTTCTTC. Translation: CSPGKGSSYNEQFF. This sequence joins TRBV20-1 and TRBJ2-1; D could derive from TRBD1 or TRBD2 (5 bases each). Germline CDR1 DFQATT, CDR2 SNEGSKA (reference sequence). This CDR3 has 14 amino acids. V was trimmed by 8 bases and J by 0 bases, leaving 14 bases between them.

The rearrangement links TRBV14 to TRBJ2-1; D unresolved. Trimming left V 0 bases short and J 11 bases short, with 14 bases between. Germline CDR1 reads SGHDN; CDR2 reads FVKESK. The CDR3 spans 14 residues. The CDR3, as DNA: TGTGCCAGCAGCCAAGATCTTCTAGGATCGAAGCAGTTCTTC. Translating gives CASSQDLLGSKQFF.

This clonotype was seen only once. The V call is TRBV18, the J call TRBJ1-4, with D hard to call. CDR1 is KGHSH and CDR2 is LQKENI in the germline V gene. This CDR3 is built from 15 residues. With 5 bases removed from V and 7 bases from J, the gap between germline ends came to 17 bases. Here the CDR3 DNA reads TGTGCCAGCTCATCGGTACCCGGGAGCGCTGAAAAACTGTTTTTT. Residues: CASSSVPGSAEKLFF.

This clonotype was found a few times. The chain employs TRBV18 and TRBJ2-7, with TRBD2 as a possible D gene (5 bases). Trimming removed 2 bases at V and 2 bases at J, with 10 bases between. Germline assignment: CDR1 KGHSH and CDR2 LQKENI. The CDR3 length is 14 residues. CDR3 amino acids: CASSPTGITYEQYF. CDR3 bases: TGTGCCAGCTCACCAACGGGGATCACCTACGAGCAGTACTTC.

This clonotype is termed large. The CDR3 DNA sequence: TGTGCCAGTAGTTCTCCAGGGGGGAGTGGCACAGATACGCAGTATTTT. Encoded protein: CASSSPGGSGTDTQYF. The rearrangement joins TRBV19 to TRBJ2-3, with a weak D call TRBD1 (7 bases). This CDR3 is built from 16 residues. Deletions cut 5 bases from V and 1 base from J, with 16 bases between. Germline assignment: CDR1 LNHDA and CDR2 SQIVND (reference sequence).

The chain uses TRBV30 and TRBJ2-1, with TRBD1 matching over 9 bases. There are 13 residues in the CDR3. V gave up 8 bases and J gave up 13 bases; unmatched junction bases: 15. CDR1 is GTSNPN and CDR2 is SVGIG in the germline V gene (reference sequence). CDR3 sequence (DNA): TGTGCCGGGGCCGGGACAGGGTCTTGGCCTCAGTTCTTC. The encoded protein is CAGAGTGSWPQFF.

Regarding this clonotype: This may arise from a read error, as a much more abundant clone is one base away. The genes are TRBV5-5 and TRBJ2-6; weak D call: TRBD2 (6 bases). Germline assignment: CDR1 SGHKS and CDR2 YYEKEE (reference sequence). CDR3 length: 16 amino acids. The DNA of the CDR3 is TGTGCCAGCAGCTCGGGACTGTTTTTAGGGGCCAACGTCCTGGCTTTC. This encodes CASSSGLFLGANVLAF.

In its sample, this clonotype was seen a few times. The chain is built from TRBV4-3 and TRBJ2-7, with TRBD1 matching 9 bases. The ends lost 4 bases at V and 6 bases at J; junction bases unmatched: 4. CDR3 length: 13 residues. CDR1 LGHNA and CDR2 YSLEER come from the germline V gene. CDR3 nucleotide sequence: TGCGCCAGCAGCCGGGACAGGGCATCCGAGCAGTACTTC. This translates into CASSRDRASEQYF.

The chain is built from TRBV20-1 and TRBJ2-5; 7 positions match TRBD2. CDR3 length equals 13 residues. Germline CDR1 reads DFQATT; CDR2 reads SNEGSKA (reference sequence). Losses at the gene ends were 3 bases for V and 1 base for J; bases not matched to a gene: 2. The CDR3: CSASGGTQETQYF. CDR3 coding DNA: TGCAGTGCTAGCGGGGGGACCCAAGAGACCCAGTACTTC.

The CDR3: CASSPGRDQPQHF. The CDR3 DNA is TGTGCCAGCTCACCTGGGAGGGATCAGCCCCAGCATTTT. The V gene is TRBV18, the J gene TRBJ1-5; D gene ambiguous. Trimming took off 3 bases at V and 5 bases at J, with 8 bases between the two ends. CDR3 length equals 13 residues. Germline V gene data show CDR1 as KGHSH and CDR2 as LQKENI. Using reference TRBV18 and TRBJ1-5 for the parts outside the CDR3, the full variable domain is NAGVMQNPRHLVRRRGQEARLRCSPMKGHSHVYWYRQLPEEGLKFMVYLQKENIIDESGMPKERFSAEFPKEGPSILRIQQVVRGDSAAYFCASSPGRDQPQHFGDGTRLSIL.

This clonotype is large by share. V is TRBV19 and J is TRBJ1-2; D remains ambiguous. Trimming removed 5 bases at V and 3 bases at J, with 7 bases between. Germline CDR1 LNHDA, CDR2 SQIVND (reference sequence). This CDR3 spans 12 amino acids. The CDR3 DNA sequence: TGTGCCAGTAGTCGGGGTGACTATGGCTACACCTTC. Its translation: CASSRGDYGYTF.

V is TRBV6-2 or TRBV6-3 and J is TRBJ1-6; TRBD1 matches 9 bases. The CDR3 covers 18 residues. Trimming at V came to 0 bases and at J to 0 bases, leaving 3 bases not matched to a gene. Germline-derived CDR1 and CDR2 are MNHEY and SVGEGT. In DNA form, the CDR3 reads TGTGCCAGCAGTTACTCGAAGACAGGGGGCTCCTATAATTCACCCCTCCACTTT. The encoded protein is CASSYSKTGGSYNSPLHF.

This clonotype is classed as medium-sized. The chain links TRBV6-1 to TRBJ2-1, with D unresolved. The V end lost 2 bases, the J end lost 8 bases, and 4 bases lay between the germline ends. This CDR3 is built from 11 residues. The germline gives CDR1 MNHNS, CDR2 SASEGT. CDR3 loop: CASSERYEQFF. DNA of the CDR3: TGTGCCAGCAGTGAAAGGTATGAGCAGTTCTTC.

Within the sample, this clonotype is medium-sized. The chain joins TRBV30 to TRBJ1-2; the match to TRBD1 covers 9 bases. The ends lost 8 bases at V and 1 base at J; junction bases unmatched: 8. In germline, CDR1 is GTSNPN, CDR2 SVGIG (reference sequence). The CDR3 loop spans 14 amino acids. The CDR3 is CAGAGTGSNYGYTF. CDR3 in DNA: TGTGCCGGGGCCGGGACAGGGAGTAACTATGGCTACACCTTC.

This clonotype was counted only a few times. The gene calls are TRBV5-4 and TRBJ2-7; weak D call: TRBD1 (7 bases). Trimming removed 2 bases at V and 2 bases at J, with 14 bases between. The CDR3 consists of 15 residues. Per the germline V gene, CDR1 is SGHNT and CDR2 is YYREEE (reference sequence). In nucleotides, the CDR3 is TGTGCCAGCAGCTTAGACAGGGCGGGACCCTACGAGCAGTACTTC. Translated, it gives CASSLDRAGPYEQYF.